These T cell receptor beta chains were read from a single sample in a study of blood T cell repertoires in COVID-19. Sequencing used immunoSEQ multiplex PCR; TCRdb keeps in-frame clones, though not all of them. This sample yields approximately 290,000 clones, of which about 93% are seen a single time; roughly 1.1% belongs to the top ten. Source material: PBMCs or T cells enriched from blood (not recorded which). These receptors were collected from a woman in her thirties who had recovered from COVID-19. The CDR3 runs from the conserved cysteine through the conserved F or W. The order of the fields is clone size, J gene, V gene, D gene, CDR3 protein, CDR3 DNA. The D gene is left open where the match is weak. Not every row has a clone size; where given, it reads once, few, many or a size class.

clone_size: -
j_call: TRBJ2-2
v_call: TRBV6-2/TRBV6-3
d_call: TRBD1
cdr3_aa: CASSYGTGYTGELFF
cdr3_nt: TGTGCCAGCAGTTACGGGACAGGGTACACCGGGGAGCTGTTTTTT

clone_size: -
j_call: TRBJ2-3
v_call: TRBV30
d_call: TRBD2
cdr3_aa: CAWSEASGTGDTDTQYF
cdr3_nt: TGTGCCTGGAGTGAGGCTAGCGGGACGGGGGACACAGATACGCAGTATTTT

clone_size: -
j_call: TRBJ2-1
v_call: TRBV28
d_call: TRBD2
cdr3_aa: CASSFPGTSGEQFF
cdr3_nt: TGTGCCAGCAGTTTTCCCGGGACTAGCGGTGAGCAGTTCTTC

clone_size: -
j_call: TRBJ2-3
v_call: TRBV9
d_call: -
cdr3_aa: CASSVEGGVADTQYF
cdr3_nt: TGTGCCAGCAGCGTAGAAGGGGGAGTAGCAGATACGCAGTATTTT

clone_size: -
j_call: TRBJ1-6
v_call: TRBV19
d_call: TRBD1
cdr3_aa: CASSMDRGTNSPLHF
cdr3_nt: TGTGCCAGTAGTATGGACAGGGGGACGAATTCACCCCTCCACTTT

clone_size: -
j_call: TRBJ2-1
v_call: TRBV28
d_call: TRBD1
cdr3_aa: CASSGTDNEQFF
cdr3_nt: TGTGCCAGCAGCGGGACAGACAATGAGCAGTTCTTC

clone_size: -
j_call: TRBJ2-1
v_call: TRBV14
d_call: TRBD2
cdr3_aa: CASSQGGGVQFF
cdr3_nt: TGTGCCAGCAGCCAAGGGGGAGGGGTTCAGTTCTTC

clone_size: -
j_call: TRBJ2-3
v_call: TRBV9
d_call: TRBD2
cdr3_aa: CASSVVSSGRATDTQYF
cdr3_nt: TGTGCCAGCAGCGTAGTATCTAGCGGGAGGGCCACAGATACGCAGTATTTT

clone_size: -
j_call: TRBJ2-7
v_call: TRBV10-3
d_call: -
cdr3_aa: CAISEYRDYEQYF
cdr3_nt: TGTGCCATCAGTGAGTACAGAGATTACGAGCAGTACTTC

clone_size: many
j_call: TRBJ1-2
v_call: TRBV5-5
d_call: TRBD1
cdr3_aa: CASSFRGQLYGYTF
cdr3_nt: TGTGCCAGCAGCTTCAGGGGGCAGCTCTATGGCTACACCTTC

clone_size: -
j_call: TRBJ2-5
v_call: TRBV4-2
d_call: -
cdr3_aa: CASSYDGEGMETQYF
cdr3_nt: TGTGCCAGCAGCTACGATGGCGAGGGTATGGAGACCCAGTACTTC

clone_size: -
j_call: TRBJ2-5
v_call: TRBV4-3
d_call: TRBD2
cdr3_aa: CASSQGGFPGTSGQETQYF
cdr3_nt: TGCGCCAGCAGCCAAGGGGGCTTCCCCGGGACTAGCGGCCAAGAGACCCAGTACTTC

clone_size: -
j_call: TRBJ1-2
v_call: TRBV19
d_call: -
cdr3_aa: CASSIAGGIVYGYTF
cdr3_nt: TGTGCCAGTAGTATTGCTGGAGGAATCGTCTATGGCTACACCTTC

clone_size: -
j_call: TRBJ2-7
v_call: TRBV7-9
d_call: -
cdr3_aa: CASRHGGSSYEQYF
cdr3_nt: TGTGCCAGCAGACATGGGGGGAGCTCCTACGAGCAGTACTTC

clone_size: -
j_call: TRBJ2-7
v_call: TRBV7-2
d_call: TRBD2
cdr3_aa: CASSFATSGSSYEQYF
cdr3_nt: TGTGCCAGCAGCTTCGCTACTAGCGGGAGCTCCTACGAGCAGTACTTC

clone_size: -
j_call: TRBJ1-3
v_call: TRBV14
d_call: TRBD1
cdr3_aa: CASSLAGTGSGNTIYF
cdr3_nt: TGTGCCAGCAGCCTAGCCGGGACAGGCTCTGGAAACACCATATATTTT

clone_size: once
j_call: TRBJ2-1
v_call: TRBV12-5
d_call: TRBD2
cdr3_aa: CASGSGLAGHNEQFF
cdr3_nt: TGTGCTAGTGGTTCCGGACTAGCGGGGCACAATGAGCAGTTCTTC

clone_size: -
j_call: TRBJ2-3
v_call: TRBV7-9
d_call: TRBD1
cdr3_aa: CASSPGTGRTDTQYF
cdr3_nt: TGTGCCAGCAGCCCTGGGACAGGGCGCACAGATACGCAGTATTTT

clone_size: -
j_call: TRBJ2-7
v_call: TRBV28
d_call: TRBD2
cdr3_aa: CASSFRSRASGFYQYF
cdr3_nt: TGTGCCAGCAGTTTTCGTTCGCGTGCTAGCGGGTTCTATCAGTACTTC

clone_size: -
j_call: TRBJ1-5
v_call: TRBV4-2
d_call: -
cdr3_aa: CASSQELMVGNQPQHF
cdr3_nt: TGTGCCAGCAGCCAAGAACTAATGGTCGGCAATCAGCCCCAGCATTTT

clone_size: -
j_call: TRBJ1-4
v_call: TRBV19
d_call: TRBD1
cdr3_aa: CASRMGTAEKLFF
cdr3_nt: TGTGCCAGTAGAATGGGGACAGCTGAAAAACTGTTTTTT

clone_size: -
j_call: TRBJ2-1
v_call: TRBV9
d_call: -
cdr3_aa: CASSVAIGYNEQFF
cdr3_nt: TGTGCCAGCAGCGTAGCTATCGGTTACAATGAGCAGTTCTTC

clone_size: -
j_call: TRBJ2-3
v_call: TRBV3-1/TRBV3-2
d_call: -
cdr3_aa: CASSLSDLRTDTQYF
cdr3_nt: TGTGCCAGCAGCCTATCGGACTTACGCACAGATACGCAGTATTTT

clone_size: -
j_call: TRBJ2-1
v_call: TRBV27
d_call: -
cdr3_aa: CASSLRVSYNEQFF
cdr3_nt: TGTGCCAGCAGTTTACGGGTCTCCTACAATGAGCAGTTCTTC

clone_size: -
j_call: TRBJ2-1
v_call: TRBV4-3
d_call: TRBD2
cdr3_aa: CASSLGGSRLAGNNEQFF
cdr3_nt: TGCGCCAGCAGCCTTGGGGGGTCCCGACTAGCGGGAAACAATGAGCAGTTCTTC